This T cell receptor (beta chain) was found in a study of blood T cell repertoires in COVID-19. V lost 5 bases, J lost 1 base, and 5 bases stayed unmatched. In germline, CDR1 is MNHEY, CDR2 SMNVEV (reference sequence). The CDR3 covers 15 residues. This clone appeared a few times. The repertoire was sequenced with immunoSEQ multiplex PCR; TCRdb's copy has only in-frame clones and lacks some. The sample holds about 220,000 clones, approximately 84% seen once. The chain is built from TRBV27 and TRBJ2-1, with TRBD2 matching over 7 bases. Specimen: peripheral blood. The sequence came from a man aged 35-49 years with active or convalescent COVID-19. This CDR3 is CASSRWEGSYNEQFF. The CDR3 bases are TGTGCCAGCAGTAGGTGGGAGGGGTCCTACAATGAGCAGTTCTTC.